This T cell receptor beta chain was obtained from a study of blood T cell repertoires in COVID-19 (dated by TCRdb to about 2020). Describing the broader study: The collaborator samples originated in the United States, Italy and Spain and spanned the acute and convalescent phases of COVID-19. The dataset comprised deeply sampled blood TCRbeta repertoires from subjects exposed to, actively infected with, or recovered from COVID-19. Nearly every sample came with metadata listing a de-identified subject ID, COVID-19 status, age in years and sex. Where HLA class I and class II types were available, the types were taken from metadata supplied by the sample provider, not from assay-based typing. Samples came from the ongoing ImmuneRACE study (first 160 participants) plus 1,254 subjects from 6 global collaborators. The repertoires were released in a freely available public database intended as a resource for research on the immune response to SARS-CoV-2. The material from the prospective study consisted of cDNA or gDNA derived from T cells, B-cell-depleted T cells, or PBMCs. Points the paper makes about the study in general: The amount of clinical and demographic metadata varied by source and participant and was provided uncurated.

This clone was detected a few times. Its antigen remains undetermined. Within one base of it there is no much larger clone, and no base qualities were kept. Each collaborating institution followed its own protocols to collect whole blood in K2EDTA tubes. For TCRbeta analysis, collaborator samples were shipped as frozen whole blood, as isolated PBMCs, or as DNA extracted from either sample type. V gives up 2 bases and J gives up 4 bases, and the segment between their germline ends measures 17 bases. The CDR3 runs 16 amino acids, cysteine and phenylalanine included. CDR3 DNA is the only sequence kept; it has 48 bases, read in frame from the first base. Sequences MNHEY (CDR1) and SVGAGI (CDR2) are obtained from the germline V gene. TCRbeta CDR3 regions were amplified from genomic DNA by means of the immunoSEQ Assay, a bias-controlled multiplex PCR. For the original study's pipeline: The number of nucleated cells in each sample was estimated from the amplification of reference gene primers within the assay. To quantify the absolute abundance of each unique TCRbeta CDR3 rearrangement, sequence reads were collapsed and filtered. For each sample, productive Simpson clonality was calculated by taking the square root of Simpson's diversity index across productive rearrangements. Entries here come from immuneACCESS through TCRdb and include only in-frame sequences with V and J called. Some clones fail to appear in such tables; in the studies checked, an unresolved V gene covers under half of the shortfall, and the cause of the remainder is unknown. V and J calls and clone size are those listed in that table; D and trimming were worked out from the DNA. The sample table holds over 100,000 clones, of which roughly 85% were seen once. The biggest ten clones account for about 4.1% of the sample.

This sequence originates from a man aged 40-50 years with acute or convalescent COVID-19. Sequenced sample: peripheral blood. The chain uses TRBV6-5 and TRBJ1-1, and the D gene may be TRBD1, 6 bases matching. The CDR3 protein sequence reads: CASSYARGGAATEAFF. The DNA sequence is as follows: TGTGCCAGCAGTTACGCCCGGGGGGGGGCAGCCACTGAAGCTTTCTTT.